This T cell receptor (beta chain) was profiled in a study of memory CD4+ T cells and cytomegalovirus serostatus. The sort gate was single viable CD3+CD4+CD8-CD45RO+ cells for memory CD4+ T cells. V lost 6 bases, J lost 7 bases, and 13 bases lay in between. The germline V gene encodes CDR1 SGHAT and CDR2 FQNNGV. The CDR3 totals 14 residues. Turning to this clone: What it binds is not known.

Repertoires were generated with immunoSEQ multiplex PCR, while TCRdb's copy carries only in-frame clones and drops some. The sample records under 55,000 clones, approximately 80% being singletons. Overall study findings and caveats: Each of 65 to 70 CMV-associated TCRbeta sequences occurred in one to five individuals.

This clonotype was sampled from an adult in good health and CMV-seropositive. The sample taken for sequencing was memory CD4+ T cells from blood. This chain joins TRBV11-2 and TRBJ1-6; D is ambiguous. DNA for the CDR3: TGTGCCAGCAGTCTAATTCAGACAAATTCACCCCTCCACTTT. The encoded protein is CASSLIQTNSPLHF.